The clone carrying this TCR beta chain was seen a handful of times. As yet, its antigen is unknown. The data belong to a study of metastatic and nonmetastatic thyroid tumors. Study-wide context: Malignant thyroid and benign thyroid patients provided blood and tumor or nodule tissue whose repertoires were compared.

V was trimmed by 1 base and J by 6 bases, leaving 28 bases between them. The CDR3 runs to 19 residues. Germline V CDR1 and CDR2: SGHNT, YYREEE (reference sequence). Study-level points and caveats: It was reported that TCR beta diversity was significantly higher in malignant thyroid tumors than benign nodules, in blood and tumor.

Using MiXCR, TCRdb re-called clones from the PCR reads. The table lists about 20,000 clones, 16% of them singletons. Thyroid surgery was performed in patients who had received no treatment beforehand. The rearrangement uses TRBV5-4 and TRBJ1-2; D call uncertain. The material sequenced was tumor tissue. The origin of this receptor is a female donor with papillary thyroid cancer or a benign thyroid nodule (not recorded which). Some clones in this sample may be carry-over from other donors' samples. The CDR3 loop reads CASSLRLEGSRELKHGYTF. The CDR3 region has the DNA TGTGCCAGCAGCTTGAGGTTAGAGGGCAGTCGGGAGCTCAAGCATGGCTACACCTTC. Based on the CDR3 plus reference TRBV5-4 and TRBJ1-2, the full variable domain is ETGVTQSPTHLIKTRGQQVTLRCSSQSGHNTVSWYQQALGQGPQFIFQYYREEENGRGNFPPRFSGLQFPNYSSELNVNALELDDSALYLCASSLRLEGSRELKHGYTFGSGTRLTVV.